The 17 T cell receptor beta chains reported below all come from one sample, sequenced in a study of tissue T cells after allogeneic stem cell transplantation (dated by TCRdb to 2021 to 2024). To prepare the library, the immunoSEQ multiplex PCR assay was applied. Sourced from immuneACCESS, this table was stored by TCRdb with only in-frame sequences that have V and J called. A share of the clones is absent; for the studies checked, an unresolved V gene accounts for under half, and the remainder has no known explanation. This sample is represented by around 7,700 clones; 40% to 60% of them were singletons. Together, the top ten hold approximately 5% of the sample. The sample's time point label is to be understood as: mouse harvest day 7 after allogeneic transplant. Each mouse graft consisted of 10^7 T-cell-depleted bone marrow cells plus 10^6 splenic CD5+ T cells and was given by tail vein injection.

Sample: gut tissue. These TCRs come from a female BALB/c mouse given C57BL/6 T cells with graft-versus-host disease after an allogeneic hematopoietic cell transplant.

As regards this clone: All gene names here are mouse names. The read falls 1 residue short of the CDR3 end, and the missing part is taken from the germline J gene. The rearrangement links TRBV26 to TRBJ1-4; no reliable D call. CDR1 KGHPV and CDR2 FQNQEV come from the germline V gene (reference sequence). The CDR3 is 15 amino acids. The V and J ends lost 2 bases and 1 base respectively, with 8 bases between them. The CDR3 protein is CASSLVQPSNERLFF. The CDR3 bases that were read are TGTGCCAGCAGTCTGGTACAACCTTCCAACGAAAGATTATTT.

As concerns this clone: Gene names and germline match the mouse. From the germline J gene comes the end of the CDR3, since the read stops 1 residue before it. The chain uses TRBV12-1 and TRBJ1-2, with D possibly being TRBD1 (5 bases). CDR3 length: 13 residues. V was clipped by 0 bases and J by 5 bases, with 9 bases between them. The germline V gene has CDR1 SGHSN and CDR2 HYEKVE. This chain's CDR3 is CASSLQGGSDYTF. Partial CDR3 DNA: TGTGCCAGCTCTCTCCAGGGTGGATCCGACTACACC.

The sample holds a few counts of this clone. The gene names given are mouse names. The read terminates 1 residue before the CDR3 end, so the remaining end is supplied by the germline J gene. The chain employs TRBV26 and TRBJ1-6, with D tentatively TRBD1 (5 bases). TRBJ1-6 is classed as an ORF, of uncertain function. The germline V and J ends were trimmed by 4 bases and 8 bases, with 9 bases remaining between them. Germline V gives CDR1 KGHPV, CDR2 FQNQEV (reference sequence). The CDR3 runs 13 residues. Incomplete CDR3 DNA: TGTGCCAGCAGTCAAGGAGGGGATTCGCCCCTCTAC. This sequence encodes CASSQGGDSPLY. From start to end, the CDR3 is CASSQGGDSPLYF.

To note about this clone: Gene names are mouse gene names. Sequencing ends 1 residue short of the CDR3 end; the germline J gene provides the rest. V usage is TRBV29 and J usage is TRBJ2-1; TRBD1 is a possible D gene (5 bases). Between the trimmed V and J ends, which lost 0 bases and 4 bases, there was a span of 7 bases. The germline V gene has CDR1 MSHET and CDR2 SYDVDS. The CDR3 length is 14 residues. Partial CDR3 DNA: TGTGCTAGCAGTTTATCACCAGGGTATGCTGAGCAGTTC. The encoded protein is CASSLSPGYAEQF. The whole CDR3 region reads CASSLSPGYAEQFF.

About this clone itself: Genes and germline come from the mouse. The CDR3 end is not reached by the read, which stops 1 residue before it; the germline J gene fills it in. This chain connects TRBV26 to TRBJ2-4; D not certain. The CDR3 loop spans 11 amino acids. Per germline, CDR1 KGHPV and CDR2 FQNQEV (reference sequence). Trimming shortened V by 5 bases and J by 3 bases, and 3 bases separated the two germline ends. CDR3 sequence reads: CASSGQNTLYF. The CDR3 bases that were read are TGTGCCAGCAGTGGGCAAAACACCTTGTAC.

A word on this clone: Mouse gene names and germline throughout. The read halts 1 residue ahead of the CDR3 end, with the missing end drawn from the germline J gene. The J gene is TRBJ2-1, the V gene TRBV3; TRBD2 aligns across 7 bases. The germline V gene encodes CDR1 SNHLY and CDR2 FYNGKV (reference sequence). The CDR3 totals 15 residues. Trimming took 4 bases from V and 1 from J; bases not matched to a gene: 4. Incomplete CDR3 DNA: TGTGCCAGCAGCTCCAAACTGGGGAACTATGCTGAGCAGTTC. Its translation: CASSSKLGNYAEQF. The CDR3, in full, reads CASSSKLGNYAEQFF.

This clone was picked up one time. Genes and germline come from the mouse. With the read ending 1 residue before the CDR3 end, the germline J gene is used to fill in that end. The rearrangement uses TRBV12-2 and TRBJ2-5; 10 bases match TRBD2. J gave up 0 bases and V 3 bases, and 8 bases lay outside the gene matches. The CDR3 has 17 amino acids. Germline values: CDR1 SGHLS, CDR2 HYDKME. CDR3 DNA (partial): TGTGCCAGCTCTTTCCGGGACTGGGGTTTTAACCAAGACACCCAGTAC. Its protein is CASSFRDWGFNQDTQY. The whole CDR3 is CASSFRDWGFNQDTQYF. Full variable domain (outside the CDR3, taken from reference TRBV12-2 and TRBJ2-5): NSGVVQSPRYIIKGKGERSILKCIPISGHLSVAWYQQTQGQELKFFIQHYDKMERDKGNLPSRFSVQQFDDYHSEMNMSALELEDSAVYFCASSFRDWGFNQDTQYFGPGTRLLVL.

This clone showed up just a few times. Gene names and germline refer to mouse. The missing CDR3 end, 1 residue past where the read stops, is filled in from the germline J gene. V usage is TRBV26 and J usage is TRBJ2-7; D is uncertain. V was cut by 4 bases and J by 4 bases, with 5 bases left in between. Germline V lookup: CDR1 KGHPV, CDR2 FQNQEV (reference sequence). The CDR3 runs to 11 residues. The CDR3 bases that were read are TGTGCCAGCAGTCCAGATTATGAACAGTAC. Amino acid sequence: CASSPDYEQY. The entire CDR3 protein reads CASSPDYEQYF.

Worth noting for this clone: The gene names given are mouse names. The read is 1 residue too short to cover the CDR3 end, so that end is filled in from the germline J gene. The chain combines TRBV23 with TRBJ1-3. The CDR3 has 14 amino acids. CDR1 is KGHTA and CDR2 is FQNQQP in the germline V gene. The CDR3 here is CSSSPPGAGNTLYF. The CDR3 bases that were read are TGCTCCAGCAGTCCCCCGGGGGCTGGAAATACGCTCTAT.

Worth noting for this clone: Mouse names are used for the genes. The read ends 1 residue before the CDR3 terminus; that terminus is restored from the germline J gene. The J gene is TRBJ2-5, the V gene TRBV13-3, with a weak D call TRBD2 (6 bases). The V end was cut by 2 bases, the J end by 2 bases, with 9 bases between. This CDR3 comprises 14 residues. Germline CDR1 NNHDY, CDR2 SYVADS. The DNA read from the CDR3 is TGTGCCAGCAGTGAACGGGGGGTCCAAGACACCCAGTAC. Amino acids: CASSERGVQDTQY. The entire CDR3 protein is CASSERGVQDTQYF.

As regards this clone: Each gene name is a mouse one. Read sequence stops 1 residue before the CDR3 end, and the germline J gene provides the missing end. This chain uses TRBV26 with TRBJ2-7, with D perhaps TRBD1 (6 bases). Trimming left V 4 bases short and J 0 bases short, with 10 bases between. The CDR3 runs 14 residues. In germline, CDR1 is KGHPV, CDR2 FQNQEV (reference sequence). The covered CDR3 bases are TGTGCCAGCAGTCGTCAGGGGAGCTCCTATGAACAGTAC. This translates into CASSRQGSSYEQY. The CDR3 in its entirety is CASSRQGSSYEQYF. The whole variable domain, remainder taken from reference TRBV26 and TRBJ2-7, is NSKVIQTPRYLVKGQGQKAKMRCIPEKGHPVVFWYQQNKNNEFKFLINFQNQEVLQQIDMTEKRFSAECPSNSPCSLEIQSSEAGDSALYLCASSRQGSSYEQYFGPGTRLTVL.

As regards this clone: The listed genes are named as in mouse. The CDR3 end falls 1 residue outside the read, so it is completed with the germline J gene. The rearrangement links TRBV26 to TRBJ1-1; no reliable D call. The CDR3 is 11 amino acids. Between the trimmed V and J ends, which lost 0 bases and 10 bases, there was a span of 6 bases. Germline loops: CDR1 KGHPV, CDR2 FQNQEV (reference sequence). The CDR3 bases that were read are TGTGCCAGCAGTCTGTCGGGAGGAGTCTTC. Protein product: CASSLSGGVF. The entire CDR3 protein reads CASSLSGGVFF.

In regard to this clone: Each gene name is a mouse one. The read falls 1 residue short of the CDR3 end, and the missing part is taken from the germline J gene. The chain combines TRBV26 with TRBJ2-7; tentatively, D is TRBD1 (6 bases). This CDR3 comprises 11 residues. The germline V and J ends were trimmed by 4 bases and 7 bases, with 8 bases remaining between them. Germline-derived CDR1 and CDR2 are KGHPV and FQNQEV (reference sequence). The CDR3 loop reads CASSRQAEQYF. CDR3 DNA (partial): TGTGCCAGCAGTCGACAGGCGGAACAGTAC.

As for this clone: Genes and germline are mouse. The CDR3 is cut off 1 residue early in the read; its end comes from the germline J gene. The rearrangement joins TRBV23 to TRBJ2-5; no check of the table's D call, TRBD2, against the DNA was made. The CDR3 has 14 residues. The germline gives CDR1 KGHTA, CDR2 FQNQQP. The DNA read from the CDR3 is TGCTCCAGCAGTCAGCAAACTGGGGTAGACACCCAGTAC. Its translation is CSSSQQTGVDTQY. From start to end, the CDR3 is CSSSQQTGVDTQYF.

Sample share makes this clone medium-sized. Here the gene names and germline are mouse. The read falls 1 residue short of the CDR3 end, and the missing part is taken from the germline J gene. The genes are TRBV26 and TRBJ2-7; no definite D call. The CDR3 loop spans 13 amino acids. V shed 3 bases and J shed 4 bases, with 10 bases lying between them. The germline V gene encodes CDR1 KGHPV and CDR2 FQNQEV (reference sequence). The sequenced CDR3 bases are TGTGCCAGCAGTCTATCCGAAAGATATGAACAGTAC. It codes for CASSLSERYEQY. The complete CDR3 reads CASSLSERYEQYF.

This clone showed up just a few times. Gene and germline names: mouse. The read ends 1 residue shy of where the CDR3 ends; the end is completed using the germline J gene. The chain combines TRBV3 with TRBJ1-5, with D perhaps TRBD1 (6 bases). Between the trimmed V and J ends, which lost 4 bases and 9 bases, there was a span of 13 bases. CDR3 size: 13 residues. From germline, CDR1 is SNHLY and CDR2 FYNGKV (reference sequence). The sequenced CDR3 bases are TGTGCCAGCAGCTCTACAGGGATAGGGGCTCCGCTT. Translated, it gives CASSSTGIGAPL. The whole CDR3 protein reads CASSSTGIGAPLF.

The sample holds a few counts of this clone. Genes and germline are mouse. With the read ending 1 residue before the CDR3 end, the germline J gene is used to fill in that end. This sequence joins TRBV14 and TRBJ2-4; no clear D gene. Germline assignment: CDR1 SGHDT and CDR2 FRDEAV. CDR3 length: 13 amino acids. Trimming took off 2 bases at V and 1 base at J, with 5 bases between the two ends. This CDR3 is CASSLGRQNTLYF. The part of the CDR3 DNA that was read is TGTGCCAGCAGTTTAGGCCGTCAAAACACCTTGTAC.